Listed below are T cell receptor beta chains from one sample, sequenced in a study of chemoradiotherapy in HPV16-positive cancers. Some clones are missing from TCRdb's copy, which holds only in-frame ones; the method was immunoSEQ multiplex PCR. The sample lists 8,000 to 10,000 clones, approximately 85% occurring once. The specimen comprised tumor tissue, sampled from a patient who underwent chemoradiotherapy. Receptors originate from a human donor with HPV-associated anogenital cancer. Each CDR3 is given with its conserved first and last residue.

V gene: TRBV5-1
J gene: TRBJ2-5
CDR3 protein: CASSLSVGTNQETQYF

V gene: TRBV19
J gene: TRBJ2-7
CDR3 protein: CASSWTGYEQYF

V gene: TRBV2
J gene: TRBJ1-1
CDR3 protein: CASRLTGLDTEAFF

V gene: TRBV27
J gene: TRBJ2-3
CDR3 protein: CASLRGGRVATDTQYF

V gene: TRBV5-1
J gene: TRBJ2-7
CDR3 protein: CASGAGLTSSYEQYF

V gene: TRBV7-2
J gene: TRBJ1-1
CDR3 protein: CASSFNLDTEAFF

V gene: TRBV28
J gene: TRBJ2-6
CDR3 protein: CASSLPFFSGANVLTF

V gene: TRBV19
J gene: TRBJ2-7
CDR3 protein: CASSIVGQFEQYF

V gene: TRBV5-6
J gene: TRBJ1-2
CDR3 protein: CASSLGADGYTF

V gene: TRBV29-1
J gene: TRBJ2-7
CDR3 protein: CSVLGGVVYEQYF

V gene: TRBV7-2
J gene: TRBJ2-1
CDR3 protein: CASSLEGTGQGSYYNEQFF

V gene: TRBV28
J gene: TRBJ2-5
CDR3 protein: CACDKRAEETQYF

V gene: TRBV10-3
J gene: TRBJ1-1
CDR3 protein: CAISGQRNTEAFF